This TCR beta chain came from a study of CD8 T cells in ankylosing spondylitis. General study points: There was reportedly significant enrichment of clones that were disease-linked in matched ankylosing spondylitis synovial fluid. Disease-linked clones displayed a CD8+ phenotype and appeared relatively rarely in peripheral blood.

Per the germline V gene, CDR1 is SSHAT and CDR2 is FNYEAQ (reference sequence). The CDR3 is 15 amino acids. One entry per CDR3 protein, called by TCRdb with MiXCR from the 5' RACE reads. The data contain roughly 220,000 distinct CDR3 sequences, roughly a tenth of them singletons. This clonotype was observed many times. Its antigen is currently unknown. The junction departs from germline at one end; a sequencing error may be responsible. The rearrangement joins TRBV7-7 to TRBJ2-1, with D maybe TRBD2 (6 bases). The sample taken for sequencing was blood, either unsorted or a sorted T cell fraction (not recorded which). The TCR comes from a male donor with ankylosing spondylitis or in good health (not recorded which). In DNA, the CDR3 is TGTGCTAGCAGCTGGAGACTAGACTCCTACAATGAGCAGTTCTTC. Its protein product is CASSWRLDSYNEQFF.